Here is one T cell receptor (beta chain) with its context. The antigen is not known. This sample is drawn from a study of T cell responses to AZD1222 COVID-19 vaccine. Whole-study findings and limits: Unmutated variant regions are reportedly the target of nearly half of TCRs that are spike-specific. Seropositivity was recorded at baseline in only six AZD1222 recipients.

Trimming removed 4 bases at V and 1 base at J, with 8 bases between. The CDR3 has 13 amino acids. Germline V gene data show CDR1 as SGHRS and CDR2 as YFSETQ. TCRdb's table, derived via immunoSEQ multiplex PCR, lists solely in-frame clones and lacks some. There are around 66,000 clones in the sample; 79% occur only once, and approximately 23% lies in the top ten. Specimen: peripheral blood, collected on day 0 of MenACWY control vaccination. The TCR sequence derives from an adult in good health. The chain combines TRBV5-1 with TRBJ1-1, with TRBD1 as a possible D gene (5 bases). Here the CDR3 DNA reads TGCGCCAGCAGCGCGGACACGAACACTGAAGCTTTCTTT. Amino acid sequence: CASSADTNTEAFF.